The 31 T cell receptor beta chains presented below share a single source sample, sequenced in a study of OX40 agonist ivuxolimab in advanced cancers. Some clones are missing from TCRdb's copy, which holds only in-frame ones; the method was immunoSEQ multiplex PCR. The repertoire holds around 39,000 clones, with approximately 80% as singletons. The specimen comprised CD4+ or CD8+ T cells sorted from blood, sampled in a trial of the OX40 agonist ivuxolimab. The receptors were sampled from an adult with an advanced solid tumor such as melanoma, head and neck, liver or kidney cancer.

This chain joins TRBV5-1 and TRBJ2-7, with D possibly TRBD1 on 6 matching bases. This CDR3 contains 14 residues. Per germline, CDR1 SGHRS and CDR2 YFSETQ. V shed 4 bases and J shed 3 bases, with 14 bases lying between them. The DNA for the CDR3 is TGCGCCAGCAGCGTTACGGGACATGACTACGAGCAGTACTTC. Residues: CASSVTGHDYEQYF.

The rearrangement joins TRBV28 to TRBJ1-1, with D possibly matching TRBD1 (5 bases). Trimming removed 8 bases at V and 4 bases at J, with 11 bases between. This CDR3 has 12 amino acids. The germline CDR1 and CDR2 sequences are MDHEN and SYDVKM. The CDR3: CASGWGSTEAFF. DNA for the CDR3: TGTGCCAGCGGTTGGGGCAGCACTGAAGCTTTCTTT.

A remark on this clone: The same CDR3 arises from other DNA sequences in this sample as well. The chain uses TRBV18 and TRBJ1-2, with 7 bases matching TRBD1. V shed 1 base and J 3 bases; nucleotides not matched to a gene: 2. This CDR3 has 14 residues. Germline V gene sequence: CDR1 KGHSH, CDR2 LQKENI. The CDR3 protein is CASSPLDRDYGYTF. The CDR3 DNA reads as TGTGCCAGCTCACCACTTGACAGGGACTATGGCTACACCTTC. The whole variable domain, remainder taken from reference TRBV18 and TRBJ1-2, is NAGVMQNPRHLVRRRGQEARLRCSPMKGHSHVYWYRQLPEEGLKFMVYLQKENIIDESGMPKERFSAEFPKEGPSILRIQQVVRGDSAAYFCASSPLDRDYGYTFGSGTRLTVV.

The V call is TRBV30, the J call TRBJ1-1; the D gene is possibly TRBD1 (6 bases). Germline CDR1 is GTSNPN and CDR2 is SVGIG (reference sequence). CDR3 size: 14 residues. Trimming removed 2 bases at V and 1 base at J, with 11 bases between. In DNA form, the CDR3 reads TGTGCCTGGAGTCCTCAGGGGACGAACACTGAAGCTTTCTTT. As protein: CAWSPQGTNTEAFF.

This chain links TRBV30 with TRBJ1-6, with a possible D match to TRBD1 (6 bases). Germline-derived CDR1 and CDR2 are GTSNPN and SVGIG (reference sequence). Trimming cost V 4 bases and J 9 bases, with 19 bases left between them. The CDR3 consists of 15 residues. CDR3 residues: CAWITRTALSSPLHF. The CDR3 DNA reads as TGTGCCTGGATTACCCGGACAGCTTTGAGTTCACCCCTCCACTTT.

This sequence joins TRBV30 and TRBJ1-1; D possibly corresponds to TRBD1 (5 bases). Germline-derived CDR1 and CDR2 are GTSNPN and SVGIG (reference sequence). The V gene lost 3 bases and the J gene lost 0 bases, with 17 bases spanning the gap. This CDR3 has 16 amino acids. CDR3 bases: TGTGCCTGGAGCCTAGGGGTAGGGTTAATGAACACTGAAGCTTTCTTT. Translating it yields CAWSLGVGLMNTEAFF.

The chain combines TRBV5-8 with TRBJ2-6, with a possible D match to TRBD2 (5 bases). The V end lost 5 bases, the J end lost 0 bases, and 15 bases lay between the germline ends. CDR3 length: 17 amino acids. Looked up from germline, CDR1 is SGHTS and CDR2 is YDEGEE. The chain's CDR3 is CASRRVLMSSGANVLTF. The CDR3 nucleotides read TGTGCCAGCAGGAGGGTACTTATGAGCTCTGGGGCCAACGTCCTGACTTTC. Based on the CDR3 plus reference TRBV5-8 and TRBJ2-6, the full variable domain is EAGVTQSPTHLIKTRGQQATLRCSPISGHTSVYWYQQALGLGLQFLLWYDEGEERNRGNFPPRFSGRQFPNYSSELNVNALELEDSALYLCASRRVLMSSGANVLTFGAGSRLTVL.

This clone was observed a single time. This chain joins TRBV5-1 and TRBJ2-3, with 9 bases aligning to TRBD2. The CDR3 sequence is 16 residues long. The germline CDR1 and CDR2 sequences are SGHRS and YFSETQ. V was pared by 1 base and J by 2 bases, with 5 bases of the junction left unmatched. CDR3 sequence: CASSLSAGGTTDTQYF. CDR3 sequence (DNA): TGCGCCAGCAGCTTGTCGGCGGGGGGGACCACAGATACGCAGTATTTT.

The chain uses TRBV5-1 and TRBJ2-7, with unresolved D. V gave up 0 bases and J gave up 0 bases, with 10 bases separating them. This CDR3 comprises 15 residues. Germline V gene lookup returns CDR1 SGHRS and CDR2 YFSETQ. The CDR3 spells CASSLVTTSSYEQYF. The DNA for the CDR3 is TGCGCCAGCAGCTTGGTCACGACCAGCTCCTACGAGCAGTACTTC.

The chain combines TRBV29-1 with TRBJ2-7, with D possibly matching TRBD1 (7 bases). Germline V gives CDR1 SQVTM, CDR2 ANQGSEA. The CDR3 runs 14 residues. Trimming took off 6 bases at V and 4 bases at J, with 19 bases between the two ends. The CDR3 is CSVHVQGGIYEQYF. CDR3 in DNA: TGCAGCGTCCACGTCCAGGGGGGAATTTACGAGCAGTACTTC.

This sequence joins TRBV2 and TRBJ2-1, with 15 bases fitting TRBD2. The CDR3 totals 14 residues. Germline lookup yields CDR1 SNHLY and CDR2 FYNNEI. J gave up 8 bases and V 9 bases, and 5 bases lay outside the gene matches. The CDR3 protein is CASPGLAGGDEQFF. The CDR3, as DNA: TGTGCCAGTCCGGGACTAGCGGGGGGCGATGAGCAGTTCTTC.

The chain is built from TRBV28 and TRBJ1-6, with D possibly TRBD1 on 6 matching bases. The CDR3 is 13 amino acids. The V gene's germline CDR1 is MDHEN and CDR2 SYDVKM. Trimming took 7 bases from V and 8 from J, leaving 12 bases between them. The CDR3 spells CASIRGWDSPLHF. In nucleotides, the CDR3 is TGTGCCAGCATCAGGGGATGGGATTCACCCCTCCACTTT.

Only one count was recorded for this clone. The V gene is TRBV29-1, the J gene TRBJ2-3, with 8 nucleotides matching TRBD2. This CDR3 has 14 residues. Germline V gene data show CDR1 as SQVTM and CDR2 as ANQGSEA. V trimming: 6 bases; J trimming: 0 bases; junction bases outside the gene matches: 5. The CDR3: CSVAASGSTDTQYF. The CDR3 nucleotides are TGCAGCGTCGCGGCTAGCGGGAGCACAGATACGCAGTATTTT.

The V and J genes are TRBV27 and TRBJ1-1; 10 bases match TRBD1. This CDR3 is built from 16 residues. Trimming took 7 bases from V and 1 from J; bases not matched to a gene: 9. In germline, CDR1 is MNHEY, CDR2 SMNVEV (reference sequence). Written as DNA, the CDR3 is TGTGCCAGCAACATACGACAGGGGGCTGGGAACACTGAAGCTTTCTTT. Its protein is CASNIRQGAGNTEAFF.

This clone was seen a handful of times. The chain carries TRBV29-1 and TRBJ2-7; D call uncertain. The CDR3 runs to 12 residues. Trimming took off 1 base at V and 3 bases at J, with 7 bases between the two ends. Germline-derived CDR1 and CDR2 are SQVTM and ANQGSEA. The CDR3 DNA reads TGCAGCGTTGAAGGAAGAGGCTACGAGCAGTACTTC. This sequence encodes CSVEGRGYEQYF.

The chain couples TRBV11-2 to TRBJ2-3; D remains ambiguous. The CDR3 covers 15 residues. V was cut by 1 base and J by 4 bases, with 12 bases left in between. The germline gives CDR1 SGHAT, CDR2 FQNNGV. This CDR3 reads CASSLVGPEPDTQYF. The CDR3, as DNA: TGTGCCAGCAGCTTAGTGGGCCCAGAACCAGATACGCAGTATTTT.

A few counts support this clone. This chain connects TRBV7-8 to TRBJ2-5; no clear D. CDR3 length: 16 residues. Trimming removed 0 bases at V and 2 bases at J, with 13 bases between. The V gene's germline CDR1 is SGHVS and CDR2 FQNEAQ. For the CDR3, the DNA is TGTGCCAGCAGCTTAGCTAGGGTGGGGTCGCAAGAGACCCAGTACTTC. Translating gives CASSLARVGSQETQYF.

The rearrangement uses TRBV4-1 and TRBJ2-5; D might be TRBD1 or TRBD2, each matching 5 bases. The V end lost 4 bases, the J end lost 5 bases, and 17 bases lay between the germline ends. The germline V gene encodes CDR1 MGHRA and CDR2 YSYEKL. There are 15 residues in the CDR3. CDR3 sequence reads: CASSPGPPGRETQYF. CDR3 sequence (DNA): TGCGCCAGCAGCCCGGGACCTCCCGGACGGGAGACCCAGTACTTC.

V usage is TRBV18 and J usage is TRBJ2-5; 10 bases match TRBD2. After removal of 0 bases from V and 5 bases from J, the junction contained 0 bases not matched to a gene. This CDR3 is 14 amino acids long. Germline CDR1 reads KGHSH; CDR2 reads LQKENI. CDR3 loop: CASSPPTSGETQYF. The CDR3 DNA sequence: TGTGCCAGCTCACCACCGACTAGCGGGGAGACCCAGTACTTC.

This chain links TRBV5-1 with TRBJ1-2, with D unclear. This CDR3 contains 14 residues. The V end was cut by 2 bases, the J end by 4 bases, with 12 bases between. From germline, CDR1 is SGHRS and CDR2 YFSETQ. CDR3 sequence (DNA): TGCGCCAGCAGCTTTAATGAGGGAGTCTATGGCTACACCTTC. The encoded protein is CASSFNEGVYGYTF. The whole variable domain, filled in from reference TRBV5-1 and TRBJ1-2, reads KAGVTQTPRYLIKTRGQQVTLSCSPISGHRSVSWYQQTPGQGLQFLFEYFSETQRNKGNFPGRFSGRQFSNSRSEMNVSTLELGDSALYLCASSFNEGVYGYTFGSGTRLTVV.

The gene calls are TRBV2 and TRBJ2-1; TRBD1 aligns across 9 bases. Trimming at V came to 6 bases and at J to 2 bases, leaving 5 bases not matched to a gene. CDR1 is SNHLY and CDR2 is FYNNEI in the germline V gene. The CDR3 is 15 amino acids. The CDR3 DNA reads TGTGCCAGCAGGCCGACAGGGGGGGCCTACAATGAGCAGTTCTTC. It codes for CASRPTGGAYNEQFF.

This sequence joins TRBV7-2 and TRBJ1-1; possibly TRBD1 for D (5 bases). Trimming pared 4 bases from V and 1 base from J, leaving 13 bases between. Germline values: CDR1 SGHTA, CDR2 FQGNSA. This CDR3 is built from 15 residues. In DNA, the CDR3 is TGTGCCAGCAGCTCCTCCTTTGACAGGAACACTGAAGCTTTCTTT. This encodes CASSSSFDRNTEAFF.

In its sample, this clone was seen once. This chain uses TRBV7-9 with TRBJ1-1, with a tentative D call TRBD1 (5 bases). V dropped 3 bases and J dropped 11 bases, with 22 bases sitting between them. The CDR3 is 15 amino acids. Germline V gene sequence: CDR1 SEHNR, CDR2 FQNEAQ (reference sequence). The CDR3 DNA follows: TGTGCCAGCAGCTTTTTGGGGGGAACTGAAGGGGAGGCTTTCTTT. Residues: CASSFLGGTEGEAFF. Variable domain in full (rest from reference TRBV7-9 and TRBJ1-1): DTGVSQNPRHKITKRGQNVTFRCDPISEHNRLYWYRQTLGQGPEFLTYFQNEAQLEKSRLLSDRFSAERPKGSFSTLEIQRTEQGDSAMYLCASSFLGGTEGEAFFGQGTRLTVV.

This clone was recorded only once. This sequence joins TRBV30 and TRBJ1-5; no firm D call. This CDR3 is built from 16 residues. V was clipped by 0 bases and J by 0 bases, with 12 bases between them. CDR1 is GTSNPN and CDR2 is SVGIG in the germline V gene (reference sequence). CDR3 sequence: CAWSVLEPYSNQPQHF. The CDR3 nucleotides are TGTGCCTGGAGTGTACTGGAGCCCTATAGCAATCAGCCCCAGCATTTT.

The CDR3 bases are TGTGCCAGCAGCTTAGGTACCGAAACTGAAGCTTTCTTT. This codes for CASSLGTETEAFF. This chain links TRBV11-2 with TRBJ1-1; unclear D gene. Germline CDR1 is SGHAT and CDR2 is FQNNGV. The CDR3 has 13 residues. Trimming took off 1 base at V and 5 bases at J, with 8 bases between the two ends.

This chain connects TRBV11-2 to TRBJ1-2; 8 positions match TRBD1. V lost 3 bases and J lost 9; bases outside the gene matches: 3. From germline, CDR1 is SGHAT and CDR2 FQNNGV. The CDR3 contains 12 residues. CDR3 amino acids: CASSLGQASYTF. The CDR3 DNA reads as TGTGCCAGCAGCTTGGGACAGGCCAGCTACACCTTC.

The chain couples TRBV21-1 to TRBJ2-7; the table's D call, TRBD2, was not checked against the DNA. TRBV21-1 is a pseudogene segment. The CDR3 is 15 amino acids. The CDR3, as DNA: TGTGCCAGCAGCAAAGGGACCTACGGGACCTACGAGCAGTACTTC. It codes for CASSKGTYGTYEQYF.

This chain links TRBV6-5 with TRBJ2-3; D uncertain. Germline V gene data show CDR1 as MNHEY and CDR2 as SVGAGI. V was trimmed by 6 bases and J by 4 bases, leaving 8 bases between them. The CDR3 sequence is 12 residues long. DNA for the CDR3: TGTGCCAGCAGATCTGACCCAGATACGCAGTATTTT. This sequence encodes CASRSDPDTQYF.

This rearrangement joins TRBV19 to TRBJ2-1, with D uncertain. Trimming stripped 9 bases from V and 3 bases from J, with 12 bases between. Germline assignment: CDR1 LNHDA and CDR2 SQIVND (reference sequence). The CDR3 sequence is 13 residues long. The CDR3 DNA follows: TGTGCCAGCGGACGGGCGAACTACAATGAGCAGTTCTTC. It yields the protein CASGRANYNEQFF.

This clone is medium-sized within its sample. This chain joins TRBV30 and TRBJ1-1; D is unresolved. Trimming stripped 3 bases from V and 10 bases from J, with 18 bases between. The CDR3 has 13 amino acids. CDR1 is GTSNPN and CDR2 is SVGIG in the germline V gene (reference sequence). The CDR3 region is CAWRSERERRAFF. CDR3 DNA: TGTGCCTGGAGGAGTGAAAGGGAGAGACGAGCTTTCTTT.

This sequence joins TRBV19 and TRBJ1-6; D gene uncertain. The CDR3 has 16 amino acids. The V gene lost 7 bases and the J gene lost 0 bases, with 13 bases spanning the gap. Germline values: CDR1 LNHDA, CDR2 SQIVND (reference sequence). The CDR3 DNA is TGTGCCAGTAAGGAGGGTCCCTACTCCTATAATTCACCCCTCCACTTT. It encodes CASKEGPYSYNSPLHF.